Listed below are T cell receptor beta chains from one sample, sequenced in a study of OX40 agonist ivuxolimab in advanced cancers. Clones were sequenced by immunoSEQ multiplex PCR, and TCRdb holds only the in-frame ones, with some missing. This table holds roughly 92,000 clones, about 90% found once. This sample comprised CD4+ or CD8+ T cells sorted from blood, obtained in a trial of the OX40 agonist ivuxolimab. The receptors here all came from an adult with an advanced solid tumor such as melanoma, head and neck, liver or kidney cancer. CDR3s include the opening cysteine and the closing phenylalanine or tryptophan. Each record gives: D gene, V gene, J gene, CDR3 protein, CDR3 DNA. D genes are given only for firm matches.

D gene: NA; V gene: TRBV11-2; J gene: TRBJ1-1; CDR3 protein: CASWGRETNTEAFF; CDR3 DNA: TGTGCCAGCTGGGGACGGGAAACTAACACTGAAGCTTTCTTT
D gene: TRBD1; V gene: TRBV15; J gene: TRBJ2-7; CDR3 protein: CATSRDRETGAEQYF; CDR3 DNA: TGTGCCACCAGCAGAGATCGAGAGACAGGGGCCGAGCAGTACTTC
D gene: NA; V gene: TRBV27; J gene: TRBJ2-7; CDR3 protein: CASSFRGSYEQYF; CDR3 DNA: TGTGCCAGCAGTTTTCGGGGATCCTACGAGCAGTACTTC
D gene: TRBD2; V gene: TRBV5-4; J gene: TRBJ2-3; CDR3 protein: CASSYAGVPDTQYF; CDR3 DNA: TGTGCCAGCAGCTACGCGGGAGTACCAGATACGCAGTATTTT
D gene: NA; V gene: TRBV5-1; J gene: TRBJ2-1; CDR3 protein: CASRESGYNEQFF; CDR3 DNA: TGCGCCAGCCGTGAGTCGGGGTACAATGAGCAGTTCTTC
D gene: NA; V gene: TRBV9; J gene: TRBJ1-4; CDR3 protein: CASSPSVGRGNEKLFF; CDR3 DNA: TGTGCCAGCAGCCCTAGTGTGGGGAGGGGAAATGAAAAACTGTTTTTT
D gene: TRBD1; V gene: TRBV5-1; J gene: TRBJ1-1; CDR3 protein: CASSLAGQGNTEAFF; CDR3 DNA: TGCGCCAGCAGCTTGGCTGGACAGGGGAACACTGAAGCTTTCTTT
D gene: NA; V gene: TRBV29-1; J gene: TRBJ2-3; CDR3 protein: CTVPAGVDTQYF; CDR3 DNA: TGCACTGTACCCGCGGGCGTAGATACGCAGTATTTT
D gene: NA; V gene: TRBV12-5; J gene: TRBJ2-3; CDR3 protein: CASGLGRDQRDTQYF; CDR3 DNA: TGTGCTAGTGGTTTGGGCCGGGACCAGAGAGATACGCAGTATTTT
D gene: NA; V gene: TRBV21-1; J gene: TRBJ1-4; CDR3 protein: CASTLVGINEKLFF; CDR3 DNA: TGTGCCAGCACCCTGGTAGGGATTAATGAAAAACTGTTTTTT